What follows is one TCR beta chain and its context. Its antigen is still unknown. Using the 5' RACE reads, TCRdb records one entry per CDR3 protein without DNA. Its listing shows over 350,000 distinct CDR3 sequences. The CDR3 is made up of 16 amino acids. Germline V lookup: CDR1 MNHEY, CDR2 SMNVEV (reference sequence). These data belong to a study of T cells expressing NK-cell markers. Study details: Eight donors were sequenced, of whom seven were HCMV-seropositive, while the remaining one was HCMV-seronegative.

The study's findings and limits: Evidence did not settle whether expanded NKG2C+ T cell clones targeted HCMV. Researchers report these clonotypes also headed the CD3+CD56-NKG2C+ fraction in several donors.

This clonotype originated in a woman aged 50 to 65 in good health. Sequencing used blood T cells: a sorted CD56 or NKG2C T cell subset, CD4+ or CD8+ T cells, or bulk PBMC T cells (not recorded which). This sequence joins TRBV27 and TRBJ2-5; TCRdb indicates TRBD1, and absent DNA this call remains unverified. CDR3 in amino acids: CASSLFPPWQGETQYF.